The 8 T cell receptor beta chains listed next were all sequenced from one sample in a study of T cell responses to AZD1222 COVID-19 vaccine. Measured with immunoSEQ multiplex PCR; TCRdb has only the in-frame clones, and not every one. The repertoire has about 110,000 clones, about 86% of them found once; the top ten carry about 3%. The sample here was peripheral blood, taken on day 0 of AZD1222 vaccination. Receptor source: an adult in good health.

This clone was seen a handful of times. This chain joins TRBV14 and TRBJ2-7; D is possibly TRBD1 (6 bases). The V end was cut by 1 base, the J end by 4 bases, with 14 bases between. The CDR3 totals 15 residues. Per germline, CDR1 SGHDN and CDR2 FVKESK. The CDR3 sequence is CASSQARWTEYEQYF. DNA for the CDR3: TGTGCCAGCAGCCAAGCGAGGTGGACAGAATACGAGCAGTACTTC.

J is TRBJ2-7 and V is TRBV30; D unresolved. The ends were cut back, 4 bases at V and 3 bases at J, with 7 bases in the middle. The CDR3 runs to 11 residues. Germline CDR1 GTSNPN, CDR2 SVGIG (reference sequence). As DNA, the CDR3 is TGTGCCTGGACAGTGGGCTACGAGCAGTACTTC. It translates to CAWTVGYEQYF.

The rearrangement links TRBV7-2 to TRBJ1-4; D is unclear. The CDR3 contains 14 residues. Germline assignment: CDR1 SGHTA and CDR2 FQGNSA. V dropped 5 bases and J dropped 0 bases, with 7 bases sitting between them. The CDR3: CASSKLTTNEKLFF. CDR3 nucleotide sequence: TGTGCCAGCAGCAAACTTACAACTAATGAAAAACTGTTTTTT. Full variable domain (outside the CDR3, taken from reference TRBV7-2 and TRBJ1-4): GAGVSQSPSNKVTEKGKDVELRCDPISGHTALYWYRQSLGQGLEFLIYFQGNSAPDKSGLPSDRFSAERTGGSVSTLTIQRTQQEDSAVYLCASSKLTTNEKLFFGSGTQLSVL.

The V and J genes are TRBV11-2 and TRBJ2-5; TRBD1 aligns across 7 bases. The CDR3 is 14 residues long. V lost 5 bases to trimming and J lost 5 bases; unmatched junction nucleotides: 8. Germline lookup yields CDR1 SGHAT and CDR2 FQNNGV. For the CDR3, the DNA is TGTGCCAGCAGCCCGGGACAGTTCCGGGAGACCCAGTACTTC. Its protein product is CASSPGQFRETQYF.

V is TRBV6-5 and J is TRBJ1-1; possible D gene TRBD1, 5 bases. Germline V gene lookup returns CDR1 MNHEY and CDR2 SVGAGI. CDR3 length equals 13 residues. V lost 5 bases and J 4 bases, leaving 11 bases between the germline ends. The CDR3 sequence is CASSKERGTEAFF. The CDR3 DNA follows: TGTGCCAGCAGTAAGGAGAGGGGCACTGAAGCTTTCTTT.

The rearrangement links TRBV11-2 to TRBJ2-3; possible D gene TRBD1, 6 bases. Germline V lookup: CDR1 SGHAT, CDR2 FQNNGV. Trimming shortened V by 1 base and J by 0 bases, and 8 bases separated the two germline ends. The CDR3 length is 15 residues. The CDR3 DNA follows: TGTGCCAGCAGCTTAGGGGGGCGGAGCACAGATACGCAGTATTTT. It yields the protein CASSLGGRSTDTQYF.

The table lists this clone with a count of one. The J gene is TRBJ2-5, the V gene TRBV10-3; possible D gene TRBD2, 7 bases. Germline assignment: CDR1 ENHRY and CDR2 SYGVKD. Trimming removed 3 bases at V and 4 bases at J, with 15 bases between. The CDR3 is 15 amino acids. CDR3 protein: CAISDLGGGRETQYF. The CDR3 DNA sequence: TGTGCCATCAGTGACCTAGGGGGGGGGCGAGAGACCCAGTACTTC.

J is TRBJ1-2 and V is TRBV2; TRBD1 is a possible D gene (5 bases). This CDR3 spans 16 amino acids. Germline CDR1 is SNHLY and CDR2 is FYNNEI. Trimming took off 0 bases at V and 5 bases at J, with 16 bases between the two ends. The CDR3 spells CASSEAYRTQGYGYTF. As DNA, the CDR3 is TGTGCCAGCAGTGAAGCCTACAGGACGCAGGGATATGGCTACACCTTC.